The present T cell receptor (beta chain) was sequenced within a study of blood T cell repertoires in COVID-19. Sequencing was performed with immunoSEQ multiplex PCR; in TCRdb, only in-frame clones are kept and a portion is missing. The sample yields hundreds of thousands of clones, 80% to 90% seen once. Input material: peripheral blood. This TCR was recovered from a woman aged 30 to 39 with active or convalescent COVID-19.

The chain's CDR3 is CSVEARWGTGNTGELFF. The CDR3 DNA follows: TGCAGCGTTGAAGCGAGATGGGGGACAGGGAACACCGGGGAGCTGTTTTTT. This rearrangement joins TRBV29-1 to TRBJ2-2; 8 positions agree with TRBD1. Per the germline V gene, CDR1 is SQVTM and CDR2 is ANQGSEA. V was pared by 1 base and J by 1 base, with 8 bases of the junction left unmatched. CDR3 length: 17 residues.